Below are 25 T cell receptor beta chains sequenced from a single sample in a study of cytomegalovirus exposure and HLA in healthy donors. PCR employed 60 Vbeta and 13 Jbeta primers. Assay used: immunoSEQ multiplex PCR; TCRdb lists only in-frame clones, some missing. The data contain around 92,000 clones, 75% to 85% of them singletons. The sequenced sample was PBMCs. The receptor source for this set is a man between 18 and 29 years old in good health and CMV-seronegative.

V is TRBV5-1 and J is TRBJ2-7, with D perhaps TRBD1 (5 bases). This CDR3 contains 15 residues. Germline V gives CDR1 SGHRS, CDR2 YFSETQ. With 4 bases removed from V and 0 bases from J, the gap between germline ends came to 14 bases. The CDR3 protein is CASSGNTGSSYEQYF. The DNA for the CDR3 is TGCGCCAGCAGCGGAAACACAGGTTCCTCCTACGAGCAGTACTTC.

This chain links TRBV5-1 with TRBJ1-4; 7 positions agree with TRBD1. Germline V gene sequence: CDR1 SGHRS, CDR2 YFSETQ. This CDR3 comprises 15 residues. Trimming cost V 5 bases and J 7 bases; bases outside gene matches: 11. The DNA for the CDR3 is TGCGCCAGCAGTTCCGAGGGGGCTCGTCGTGAAAAACTGTTTTTT. Its protein product is CASSSEGARREKLFF.

The chain joins TRBV9 to TRBJ1-1, with D perhaps TRBD1 (5 bases). This CDR3 region has 15 residues. Germline lookup yields CDR1 SGDLS and CDR2 YYNGEE. Trimming stripped 0 bases from V and 7 bases from J, with 16 bases between. The CDR3 region is CASSVAVGTGGEAFF. The CDR3 coding sequence is TGTGCCAGCAGCGTAGCAGTCGGGACCGGGGGTGAAGCTTTCTTT.

This chain uses TRBV7-8 with TRBJ2-7; D is perhaps TRBD1 (6 bases). Germline CDR1 reads SGHVS; CDR2 reads FQNEAQ. The CDR3 length is 19 residues. V shed 2 bases and J shed 2 bases, with 25 bases lying between them. CDR3: CASSLSRSGRQGKTYEQYF. DNA for the CDR3: TGTGCCAGCAGCTTATCAAGGAGTGGACGGCAGGGGAAAACCTACGAGCAGTACTTC.

The chain joins TRBV7-6 to TRBJ2-2; TRBD1 agrees at 9 bases. Germline assignment: CDR1 SGHVS and CDR2 FNYEAQ. Trimming cost V 3 bases and J 4 bases; bases outside gene matches: 0. CDR3 size: 14 residues. The chain's CDR3 is CASSLTGGTGELFF. CDR3 DNA: TGTGCCAGCAGCTTGACAGGGGGCACCGGGGAGCTGTTTTTT.

The V and J genes are TRBV5-4 and TRBJ2-5, with D uncertain. CDR3 length: 15 residues. Germline CDR1 SGHNT, CDR2 YYREEE (reference sequence). Between the trimmed V and J ends, which lost 4 bases and 7 bases, there was a span of 20 bases. The CDR3 nucleotides are TGTGCCAGCAGCACCGTGGCGGCTAAGATCGGGACCCAGTACTTC. It specifies CASSTVAAKIGTQYF.

In its sample, this clone was seen a few times. The chain uses TRBV6-1 and TRBJ1-2, with D uncertain. The V gene's germline CDR1 is MNHNS and CDR2 SASEGT. Trimming cost V 9 bases and J 7 bases, with 21 bases left between them. The CDR3 length is 14 residues. CDR3 DNA: TGTGCCAGTCTATTGGGAATGGGAGAGAGTGGCTACACCTTC. Amino acids: CASLLGMGESGYTF.

V gene TRBV7-9 combines with J gene TRBJ1-2, with 7 bases lining up with TRBD1. V trimming: 4 bases; J trimming: 8 bases; junction bases outside the gene matches: 13. The CDR3 loop spans 15 amino acids. In germline, CDR1 is SEHNR, CDR2 FQNEAQ (reference sequence). The CDR3 DNA reads TGTGCCAGCAGCTCTCCGACAGGGAGATCTTTCGGCTACACCTTC. Translation gives CASSSPTGRSFGYTF.

V usage is TRBV9 and J usage is TRBJ1-2, with D maybe TRBD1 (5 bases). Between the trimmed V and J ends, which lost 0 bases and 9 bases, there was a span of 12 bases. The germline CDR1 and CDR2 sequences are SGDLS and YYNGEE. CDR3 size: 13 residues. The CDR3 is CASSVDSGKSYTF. CDR3 in DNA: TGTGCCAGCAGCGTAGATTCAGGGAAGAGCTACACCTTC.

The rearrangement joins TRBV6-4 to TRBJ1-2; possible D gene TRBD1, 6 bases. Per the germline V gene, CDR1 is MRHNA and CDR2 is SNTAGT. There are 14 residues in the CDR3. Trimming shortened V by 0 bases and J by 6 bases, and 11 bases separated the two germline ends. The CDR3 reads CASSDSTWGHGYTF. CDR3 DNA: TGTGCCAGCAGTGACTCGACTTGGGGGCATGGCTACACCTTC.

The J gene is TRBJ2-1, the V gene TRBV6-5; D gene unclear. CDR1 and CDR2 (germline): MNHEY, SVGAGI. There are 14 residues in the CDR3. The V end lost 0 bases, the J end lost 4 bases, and 7 bases lay between the germline ends. The CDR3 reads CASSYSNRYNEQFF. CDR3 coding DNA: TGTGCCAGCAGTTACTCGAACCGGTACAATGAGCAGTTCTTC.

The CDR3 loop is CASSTTHGGGTEAFF. The CDR3 DNA follows: TGTGCCAGTAGTACTACCCATGGGGGAGGTACTGAAGCTTTCTTT. The genes are TRBV19 and TRBJ1-1, with D maybe TRBD1 (5 bases). Germline CDR1 and CDR2: LNHDA and SQIVND (reference sequence). The ends were cut back, 4 bases at V and 5 bases at J, with 17 bases in the middle. The CDR3 sequence is 15 residues long.

This rearrangement joins TRBV10-2 to TRBJ2-1; 12 nucleotides align to TRBD2. V gave up 4 bases and J gave up 7 bases; unmatched junction bases: 5. CDR1 is WSHSY, CDR2 SAAADI, per germline. The CDR3 has 15 amino acids. CDR3 sequence: CASSASSGGVNEQFF. Here the CDR3 DNA reads TGCGCCAGCAGTGCGTCTAGCGGGGGGGTGAATGAGCAGTTCTTC.

The chain recombines TRBV5-6 with TRBJ2-5, with D perhaps matching TRBD1 (5 bases). Matching the DNA end better, TRBJ2-7 makes the J call doubtful. Per the germline V gene, CDR1 is SGHDT and CDR2 is YYEEEE. This CDR3 is built from 15 residues. The CDR3 region has the DNA TGTGCCAGCAGCTTCGACAGCTGGAGCTCCTACGAGCAGTACTTC. Its translation is CASSFDSWSSYEQYF.

This rearrangement joins TRBV25-1 to TRBJ1-2; the D is unclear. Trimming removed 2 bases at V and 4 bases at J, with 8 bases between. CDR3 length equals 13 residues. Germline CDR1 reads MGHDK; CDR2 reads SYGVNS. CDR3 DNA: TGTGCCAGCAGTGAAGCAGGCTCCTATGGCTACACCTTC. It is translated as CASSEAGSYGYTF.

The V gene is TRBV6-5, the J gene TRBJ1-3; the D is unclear. This CDR3 comprises 15 residues. Germline V gene lookup returns CDR1 MNHEY and CDR2 SVGAGI. V gave up 5 bases and J gave up 0 bases, with 11 bases separating them. Here the CDR3 DNA reads TGTGCCAGCAGTCTGAAAGGGAGCTCTGGAAACACCATATATTTT. Amino acids: CASSLKGSSGNTIYF.

The table lists this clone with a count of one. This chain joins TRBV14 and TRBJ1-1; TRBD1 is a possible D gene (5 bases). Deletions cut 1 base from V and 4 bases from J, with 13 bases between. Per the germline V gene, CDR1 is SGHDN and CDR2 is FVKESK. There are 15 residues in the CDR3. CDR3 amino acids: CASSQVGGGGTEAFF. CDR3 sequence (DNA): TGTGCCAGCAGCCAAGTAGGTGGCGGGGGCACTGAAGCTTTCTTT. The full variable domain, completed using reference TRBV14 and TRBJ1-1, is EAGVTQFPSHSVIEKGQTVTLRCDPISGHDNLYWYRRVMGKEIKFLLHFVKESKQDESGMPNNRFLAERTGGTYSTLKVQPAELEDSGVYFCASSQVGGGGTEAFFGQGTRLTVV.

The chain has TRBV5-1 and TRBJ2-3; possibly TRBD2 for D (6 bases). CDR3 length: 17 residues. Germline loops: CDR1 SGHRS, CDR2 YFSETQ. V was pared by 4 bases and J by 0 bases, with 18 bases between. The CDR3 is CASSLTSMGTSTDTQYF. Written as DNA, the CDR3 is TGCGCCAGCAGCCTAACTAGTATGGGGACTAGCACAGATACGCAGTATTTT.

V gene TRBV4-1 combines with J gene TRBJ2-7; TRBD2 matches at 8 bases. This CDR3 contains 17 residues. The junction had 9 bases not matched to a gene; V was cut back by 0 bases and J by 2 bases. Germline V CDR1 and CDR2: MGHRA, YSYEKL. CDR3 protein: CASSQDRAKRGTYEQYF. CDR3 nucleotide sequence: TGCGCCAGCAGCCAAGATCGGGCCAAGCGGGGGACCTACGAGCAGTACTTC.

This clone was recorded only once. The chain employs TRBV11-2 and TRBJ2-5; a weak D match, TRBD1 (6 bases). V was trimmed by 4 bases and J by 3 bases, leaving 12 bases between them. The CDR3 totals 14 residues. Germline V gene lookup returns CDR1 SGHAT and CDR2 FQNNGV. In nucleotides, the CDR3 is TGTGCCAGCAGCTCCAGGGGTTTAGAAGAGACCCAGTACTTC. Translating it yields CASSSRGLEETQYF.

This clone was counted between two and nine times. The rearrangement joins TRBV7-2 to TRBJ2-1; 8 bases agree with TRBD1. The CDR3 has 15 amino acids. V lost 5 bases and J lost 1; bases outside the gene matches: 4. Germline lookup yields CDR1 SGHTA and CDR2 FQGNSA. CDR3 amino acids: CASSPDRGSYNEQFF. The CDR3 region has the DNA TGTGCCAGCAGCCCCGACAGGGGTTCCTACAATGAGCAGTTCTTC.

CDR3 protein: CASSARQGWSTEAFF. DNA for the CDR3: TGTGCCAGCAGTGCCCGACAGGGATGGAGCACTGAAGCTTTCTTT. J is TRBJ1-1 and V is TRBV6-1, with 7 bases identical to TRBD1. Losses at the gene ends were 4 bases for V and 4 bases for J; bases not matched to a gene: 9. Germline V gene lookup returns CDR1 MNHNS and CDR2 SASEGT. The CDR3 has 15 residues.

V gene TRBV29-1 combines with J gene TRBJ1-1; TRBD1 matches 7 bases. The CDR3 runs 12 residues. Germline CDR1 reads SQVTM; CDR2 reads ANQGSEA. With V trimmed by 4 bases and J by 4 bases, 3 bases remained unmatched. CDR3 protein: CSVVAGGTEAFF. The CDR3 DNA reads as TGCAGCGTTGTAGCAGGGGGCACTGAAGCTTTCTTT.

This sequence joins TRBV5-4 and TRBJ1-1; a weak D match, TRBD1 (5 bases). Germline-derived CDR1 and CDR2 are SGHNT and YYREEE (reference sequence). Trimming took off 3 bases at V and 0 bases at J, with 9 bases between the two ends. The length of the CDR3 is 14 residues. The CDR3, as DNA: TGTGCCAGCAGCTCGACAGAAATGAACACTGAAGCTTTCTTT. Translating gives CASSSTEMNTEAFF.

The rearrangement links TRBV6-4 to TRBJ1-2; the match to TRBD1 covers 8 bases. CDR3 length equals 13 residues. Germline V CDR1 and CDR2: MRHNA, SNTAGT. V trimming: 3 bases; J trimming: 4 bases; junction bases outside the gene matches: 1. In nucleotides, the CDR3 is TGTGCCAGCAGTGAAGGGACAGGCTATGGCTACACCTTC. Translated: CASSEGTGYGYTF.